These 31 T cell receptor beta chains were sequenced from one sample in a study of shared clonotypes between healthy human individuals. Repertoires were generated with immunoSEQ multiplex PCR, while TCRdb's copy carries only in-frame clones and drops some. The sample consists of over a million clones, roughly 96% of them appearing once. The sample taken for sequencing was naive CD4+ T cells sorted from blood. Subset specified: CD45RA+ positively selected. Source of these receptors: a man aged 25-40 years in good health.

The V gene is TRBV12-2, the J gene TRBJ1-4; the table's D call of TRBD1 was not tested on the DNA. TRBV12-2 is listed as a pseudogene. The CDR3 contains 14 residues. The CDR3 region has the DNA TGTGCAAGTCGCTTAACAGAGAATAATGAAAAACTGTTTTTT. It codes for CASRLTENNEKLFF.

CDR3 in DNA: TGTGCCAGCAGCTTGAGCCCAGTGAACACTGAAGCTTTCTTT. It specifies CASSLSPVNTEAFF. V usage is TRBV5-6 and J usage is TRBJ1-1; D is unclear. Germline lookup yields CDR1 SGHDT and CDR2 YYEEEE. V lost 1 base and J lost 0, with 7 bases in between. There are 14 residues in the CDR3.

The CDR3 DNA sequence: TGCAGCGTTGACCGAGCCCGACAAGAGACCCAGTACTTC. It encodes CSVDRARQETQYF. The rearrangement uses TRBV29-1 and TRBJ2-5; D unresolved. CDR3 length: 13 residues. The V gene lost 3 bases and the J gene lost 2 bases, with 10 bases spanning the gap. CDR1 and CDR2 (germline): SQVTM, ANQGSEA.

Notes on this clone: Different DNA sequences within this sample yield the same CDR3. The gene calls are TRBV20-1 and TRBJ2-7, with D unclear. The germline V and J ends were trimmed by 1 base and 4 bases, with 5 bases remaining between them. The CDR3 contains 11 residues. Germline CDR1 reads DFQATT; CDR2 reads SNEGSKA (reference sequence). The CDR3 here is CSARGPYEQYF. The CDR3 nucleotides read TGCAGTGCTAGAGGGCCTTACGAGCAGTACTTC.

The J gene is TRBJ2-5, the V gene TRBV14, with D hard to call. The germline V gene encodes CDR1 SGHDN and CDR2 FVKESK. The length of the CDR3 is 14 residues. V gave up 0 bases and J gave up 5 bases, with 10 bases separating them. This CDR3 is CASSQDLGRETQYF. The DNA of the CDR3 is TGTGCCAGCAGCCAAGATTTGGGTCGGGAGACCCAGTACTTC. The whole variable domain, remainder taken from reference TRBV14 and TRBJ2-5, is EAGVTQFPSHSVIEKGQTVTLRCDPISGHDNLYWYRRVMGKEIKFLLHFVKESKQDESGMPNNRFLAERTGGTYSTLKVQPAELEDSGVYFCASSQDLGRETQYFGPGTRLLVL.

With regard to this clone: One end of the junction fails to match germline, which may point to a read error. CDR3 bases: TGTGCCAGCAGCATAGCCAGCTCCTACGAGCAGTACTTC. Translating it yields CASSIASSYEQYF. The chain couples TRBV7-2 to TRBJ2-7; D not resolved. Germline V lookup: CDR1 SGHTA, CDR2 FQGNSA. This CDR3 region has 13 residues.

The chain carries TRBV5-1 and TRBJ2-1; weak D call: TRBD2 (6 bases). V was cut by 3 bases and J by 4 bases, with 8 bases left in between. The CDR3 is made up of 13 amino acids. Germline-derived CDR1 and CDR2 are SGHRS and YFSETQ. CDR3 coding DNA: TGCGCCAGCAGCTCGACTAGTTACAATGAGCAGTTCTTC. Amino acids: CASSSTSYNEQFF.

This chain joins TRBV2 and TRBJ1-1; 9 bases align to TRBD1. There are 15 residues in the CDR3. Trimming took 6 bases from V and 1 from J; bases not matched to a gene: 6. Germline-derived CDR1 and CDR2 are SNHLY and FYNNEI. DNA of the CDR3: TGTGCCAGCAGGAGGACAGGGGTACCGAACACTGAAGCTTTCTTT. Protein product: CASRRTGVPNTEAFF.

The CDR3 coding sequence is TGTGCCAGCAGCGCGTCTTTAGGGGGGCTAGACACCGGGGAGCTGTTTTTT. Its translation: CASSASLGGLDTGELFF. The rearrangement links TRBV9 to TRBJ2-2; perhaps D is TRBD1 or TRBD2 (6 bases each). Looked up from germline, CDR1 is SGDLS and CDR2 is YYNGEE. The CDR3 runs to 17 residues. The V end was cut by 3 bases, the J end by 3 bases, with 18 bases between.

The genes are TRBV6-6 and TRBJ2-3, with D uncertain. The CDR3 sequence is 12 residues long. Germline CDR1 MNHNY, CDR2 SVGAGI (reference sequence). V lost 7 bases, J lost 2 bases, and 7 bases lay in between. In nucleotides, the CDR3 is TGTGCCAGCACTTATTACACAGATACGCAGTATTTT. It encodes CASTYYTDTQYF.

The chain uses TRBV5-1 and TRBJ1-4; D possibly corresponds to TRBD1 (5 bases). The CDR3 loop spans 14 amino acids. Per germline, CDR1 SGHRS and CDR2 YFSETQ. V was trimmed by 2 bases and J by 8 bases, leaving 13 bases between them. The DNA of the CDR3 is TGCGCCAGCAGCTTTCAGGGAACGGGCGAAAAACTGTTTTTT. It translates to CASSFQGTGEKLFF.

The rearrangement links TRBV9 to TRBJ1-2, with a possible D match to TRBD1 (5 bases). CDR3 length: 17 residues. V was cut by 1 base and J by 7 bases, with 23 bases left in between. Germline V gene sequence: CDR1 SGDLS, CDR2 YYNGEE. The CDR3 loop reads CASSVSQGVPAPLGYTF. CDR3 coding DNA: TGTGCCAGCAGCGTAAGTCAGGGCGTTCCAGCTCCGCTTGGCTACACCTTC. The whole variable domain, filled in from reference TRBV9 and TRBJ1-2, reads DSGVTQTPKHLITATGQRVTLRCSPRSGDLSVYWYQQSLDQGLQFLIQYYNGEERAKGNILERFSAQQFPDLHSELNLSSLELGDSALYFCASSVSQGVPAPLGYTFGSGTRLTVV.

On this clone itself: The junction and the germline gene differ at one end; a read error may be behind it. The rearrangement links TRBV7-7 to TRBJ1-4; TRBD1 matches at 8 bases. Germline V gene sequence: CDR1 SSHAT, CDR2 FNYEAQ (reference sequence). This CDR3 has 15 residues. CDR3 sequence: CASSSQRGTGEKLFF. The CDR3 nucleotides read TGTGCTAGCAGCTCGCAGAGGGGGACAGGTGAAAAACTGTTTTTT.

This chain uses TRBV18 with TRBJ1-5; tentative D call: TRBD1 (5 bases). CDR1 is KGHSH and CDR2 is LQKENI in the germline V gene. CDR3 length equals 15 residues. Between the trimmed V and J ends, which lost 6 bases and 2 bases, there was a span of 14 bases. The CDR3 nucleotides are TGTGCCAGCTCCGTTGGGGGGGTCGGCAATCAGCCCCAGCATTTT. Its translation: CASSVGGVGNQPQHF.

The rearrangement links TRBV7-9 to TRBJ2-1, with D perhaps being TRBD1 or TRBD2 (5 bases each). Germline V gene data show CDR1 as SEHNR and CDR2 as FQNEAQ (reference sequence). V lost 6 bases and J 1 base, leaving 13 bases between the germline ends. The CDR3 has 15 amino acids. The CDR3 reads CASRLIGGSYNEQFF. The CDR3 nucleotides are TGTGCCAGCAGACTTATTGGGGGTTCCTACAATGAGCAGTTCTTC.

The J gene is TRBJ2-7, the V gene TRBV5-1; D is possibly TRBD1 (5 bases). Germline V lookup: CDR1 SGHRS, CDR2 YFSETQ. Deletions cut 2 bases from V and 7 bases from J, with 22 bases between. The CDR3 is made up of 16 amino acids. CDR3 loop: CASSLSPQLGVGEQYF. The CDR3 DNA follows: TGCGCCAGCAGCTTAAGTCCCCAGCTAGGGGTGGGGGAGCAGTACTTC.

This chain connects TRBV27 to TRBJ1-1, with TRBD1 matching over 12 bases. The CDR3 covers 16 residues. Unmatched junction bases numbered 8, after V lost 0 bases and J lost 9 bases. Germline CDR1 and CDR2: MNHEY and SMNVEV (reference sequence). The CDR3 bases are TGTGCCAGCAGTTTATCGTGGGACAGGGGGCGGAAGAAAGCTTTCTTT. Its protein is CASSLSWDRGRKKAFF.

V and J are TRBV5-4 and TRBJ2-7; maybe TRBD2 (5 bases). The CDR3 length is 13 residues. V was pared by 5 bases and J by 3 bases, with 12 bases between. From germline, CDR1 is SGHNT and CDR2 YYREEE (reference sequence). CDR3 sequence: CASSSDGNYEQYF. Written as DNA, the CDR3 is TGTGCCAGCAGTTCCGACGGGAACTACGAGCAGTACTTC.

V usage is TRBV7-8 and J usage is TRBJ2-4; 10 bases align to TRBD2. Germline values: CDR1 SGHVS, CDR2 FQNEAQ. J was trimmed by 5 bases and V by 2 bases; bases with no gene match: 3. The CDR3 extends over 15 amino acids. The DNA of the CDR3 is TGTGCCAGCAGCTTACTAGGACTAGCGGAAAACATTCAGTACTTC. This gives the protein CASSLLGLAENIQYF.

V and J are TRBV7-2 and TRBJ2-5; D perhaps matches TRBD2 (6 bases). The assigned J gene may be wrong: the sequence end matches TRBJ2-7 better. Germline assignment: CDR1 SGHTA and CDR2 FQGNSA. CDR3 length equals 15 residues. This CDR3 is CASSYPLGLRYEQYF. CDR3 DNA: TGTGCCAGCAGTTACCCATTGGGACTTAGGTACGAGCAGTACTTC.

The chain carries TRBV29-1 and TRBJ1-1; TRBD1 might be the D (6 bases). The CDR3 extends over 15 amino acids. Germline V gene lookup returns CDR1 SQVTM and CDR2 ANQGSEA. V was cut by 4 bases and J by 4 bases, with 19 bases left in between. The CDR3 nucleotides are TGCAGCGTTGTCGGGGGCGGCGGTTCGTCCACTGAAGCTTTCTTT. This sequence encodes CSVVGGGGSSTEAFF.

This sequence joins TRBV5-1 and TRBJ1-4, with D hard to call. V was trimmed by 4 bases and J by 3 bases, leaving 16 bases between them. There are 16 residues in the CDR3. CDR1 is SGHRS, CDR2 YFSETQ, per germline. In nucleotides, the CDR3 is TGCGCCAGCAGCCCTCGATCTACGGCTGCTAATGAAAAACTGTTTTTT. It translates to CASSPRSTAANEKLFF.

The J gene is TRBJ2-2, the V gene TRBV4-1; 8 bases agree with TRBD1. The J segment lost 1 base and the V segment lost 3 bases, leaving 13 bases of the junction unmatched. Looked up from germline, CDR1 is MGHRA and CDR2 is YSYEKL. The CDR3 extends over 19 amino acids. DNA of the CDR3: TGCGCCAGCAGCCAGGCCGCGGGCCGAGACAGGGGGAACACCGGGGAGCTGTTTTTT. Amino acids: CASSQAAGRDRGNTGELFF.

This sequence joins TRBV10-3 and TRBJ2-2, with D tentatively TRBD2 (6 bases). The CDR3 is made up of 15 amino acids. V was shortened by 5 bases and J by 5 bases, with 15 bases between the two germline ends. From germline, CDR1 is ENHRY and CDR2 SYGVKD. The CDR3 loop reads CAISKSGTETGELFF. DNA for the CDR3: TGTGCCATCAGTAAATCCGGGACTGAGACCGGGGAGCTGTTTTTT.

J is TRBJ2-2 and V is TRBV6-1; TRBD2 might be the D (6 bases). This CDR3 is 15 amino acids long. Germline lookup yields CDR1 MNHNS and CDR2 SASEGT. Deletions cut 6 bases from V and 4 bases from J, with 15 bases between. The CDR3 sequence: CASSGWRVTTGELFF. The CDR3 nucleotides are TGTGCCAGCAGCGGGTGGAGGGTGACCACCGGGGAGCTGTTTTTT.

This rearrangement joins TRBV5-1 to TRBJ2-2, with TRBD2 matching 9 bases. The germline V gene encodes CDR1 SGHRS and CDR2 YFSETQ. The CDR3 is 16 residues long. The V and J ends lost 1 base and 3 bases, in that order; junction bases with no gene match: 4. This CDR3 is CASSLIVAGDTGELFF. In DNA form, the CDR3 reads TGCGCCAGCAGCTTGATAGTAGCGGGAGACACCGGGGAGCTGTTTTTT.

This chain joins TRBV27 and TRBJ1-3; D unclear. Trimming removed 2 bases from V and 0 bases from J, with 11 bases in between. Germline V gene data show CDR1 as MNHEY and CDR2 as SMNVEV (reference sequence). This CDR3 spans 16 amino acids. CDR3: CASSLGKVGSGNTIYF. CDR3 coding DNA: TGTGCCAGCAGTTTAGGGAAGGTCGGCTCTGGAAACACCATATATTTT.

The chain joins TRBV7-9 to TRBJ1-5, with unresolved D. V lost 3 bases to trimming and J lost 4 bases, with 10 bases between them. Germline lookup yields CDR1 SEHNR and CDR2 FQNEAQ (reference sequence). The CDR3 contains 14 residues. The CDR3 nucleotides read TGTGCCAGCAGCTTTCTTACGGAGAATCAGCCCCAGCATTTT. As protein: CASSFLTENQPQHF.

V gene TRBV19 combines with J gene TRBJ1-5; tentative D call: TRBD1 (5 bases). Between the trimmed V and J ends, which lost 2 bases and 6 bases, there was a span of 11 bases. Germline V gene data show CDR1 as LNHDA and CDR2 as SQIVND (reference sequence). The CDR3 contains 14 residues. The CDR3 DNA reads as TGTGCCAGTAGTATAACACAGGTTGCTCAGCCCCAGCATTTT. Translation gives CASSITQVAQPQHF.

This chain links TRBV6-4 with TRBJ2-1, with D hard to call. Per the germline V gene, CDR1 is MRHNA and CDR2 is SNTAGT. The V and J ends lost 0 bases and 2 bases respectively, with 8 bases between them. There are 15 residues in the CDR3. DNA of the CDR3: TGTGCCAGCAGTGACTCGGCAGGCCCCTACAATGAGCAGTTCTTC. Translating gives CASSDSAGPYNEQFF.

V and J are TRBV5-4 and TRBJ2-5; D is undetermined. Germline V CDR1 and CDR2: SGHNT, YYREEE (reference sequence). Trimming stripped 4 bases from V and 1 base from J, with 14 bases between. The CDR3 loop spans 15 amino acids. This CDR3 reads CASSPKIGSQETQYF. The CDR3 region has the DNA TGTGCCAGCAGCCCGAAAATTGGCTCCCAAGAGACCCAGTACTTC.